Each of the 25 T cell receptor beta chains below was sequenced from the same sample in a study of radiotherapy plus CTLA-4 blockade in lung cancer. The repertoire was sequenced with immunoSEQ multiplex PCR; TCRdb's copy has only in-frame clones and lacks some. The table includes roughly 80,000 clones, roughly 70% detected once. The sample consisted of peripheral blood, taken from a patient treated with radiotherapy plus ipilimumab. The receptors originated from a human donor with non-small cell lung cancer whose response to radiotherapy plus ipilimumab could not be evaluated.

This clone was seen a few times. This chain joins TRBV11-3 and TRBJ1-1; TRBD1 is a possible D gene (6 bases). Per the germline V gene, CDR1 is SGHNT and CDR2 is YENEEA. This CDR3 is 12 amino acids long. Trimming took 2 bases from V and 8 from J, leaving 9 bases between them. The CDR3 DNA follows: TGTGCCAGCAGCTTACAGGGGTCAGAAGCTTTCTTT. It specifies CASSLQGSEAFF.

The V and J genes are TRBV6-1 and TRBJ2-3; maybe TRBD1 (5 bases). Looked up from germline, CDR1 is MNHNS and CDR2 is SASEGT. The CDR3 totals 11 residues. Deletions cut 10 bases from V and 9 bases from J, with 14 bases between. As DNA, the CDR3 is TGTGCCATTTCACCCCCAGGGACGCAGTATTTT. This translates into CAISPPGTQYF.

V usage is TRBV7-2 and J usage is TRBJ1-1; D uncertain. The CDR3 sequence is 12 residues long. CDR1 SGHTA and CDR2 FQGNSA come from the germline V gene. V was shortened by 4 bases and J by 5 bases, with 8 bases between the two germline ends. The CDR3 nucleotides are TGTGCCAGCAGCTCCTTTTTTACTGAAGCTTTCTTT. Its protein is CASSSFFTEAFF.

The rearrangement links TRBV18 to TRBJ1-1, with a weak D call TRBD1 (5 bases). This CDR3 contains 14 residues. Trimming pared 2 bases from V and 4 bases from J, leaving 11 bases between. Germline CDR1 reads KGHSH; CDR2 reads LQKENI. CDR3 loop: CASSPGAGSTEAFF. CDR3 DNA sequence: TGTGCCAGCTCACCAGGGGCAGGGTCCACTGAAGCTTTCTTT.

This clone was observed many times. This chain connects TRBV4-3 to TRBJ2-2, with TRBD1 matching 9 bases. The trim removed 4 bases at V and 6 bases at J, leaving 6 bases unmatched. This CDR3 spans 15 amino acids. From germline, CDR1 is LGHNA and CDR2 YSLEER. CDR3 sequence (DNA): TGCGCCAGCAGCCTGCGGGACAGGGATCCCGGGGAGCTGTTTTTT. It encodes CASSLRDRDPGELFF.

In this sample, this clone turned up once. J is TRBJ2-7 and V is TRBV27, with a weak D call TRBD1 (6 bases). The CDR3 loop spans 11 amino acids. V lost 6 bases and J lost 5, with 8 bases in between. Germline loops: CDR1 MNHEY, CDR2 SMNVEV (reference sequence). CDR3 nucleotides: TGTGCCAGCAGACAGGGCCACGAGCAGTACTTC. This encodes CASRQGHEQYF.

CDR3 region: CASSLGLYGYTF. The CDR3 DNA reads as TGTGCCAGCAGCTTAGGTCTATATGGCTACACCTTC. The chain combines TRBV11-2 with TRBJ1-2, with D unresolved. This CDR3 is 12 amino acids long. The V gene's germline CDR1 is SGHAT and CDR2 FQNNGV. V dropped 1 base and J dropped 5 bases, with 5 bases sitting between them.

This clone was counted a few times. V gene TRBV5-4 combines with J gene TRBJ1-2, with no clear D. Germline assignment: CDR1 SGHNT and CDR2 YYREEE (reference sequence). The CDR3 spans 17 residues. V shed 4 bases and J shed 1 base, with 20 bases lying between them. CDR3 nucleotides: TGTGCCAGCAGCCTACCACGGGGTGGTCAAATTAACTATGGCTACACCTTC. Amino acids: CASSLPRGGQINYGYTF. The full variable domain, rest sourced from reference TRBV5-4 and TRBJ1-2, is ETGVTQSPTHLIKTRGQQVTLRCSSQSGHNTVSWYQQALGQGPQFIFQYYREEENGRGNFPPRFSGLQFPNYSSELNVNALELDDSALYLCASSLPRGGQINYGYTFGSGTRLTVV.

This clone appeared once. V is TRBV6-5 and J is TRBJ2-7; D unresolved. Germline V gene data show CDR1 as MNHEY and CDR2 as SVGAGI. This CDR3 region has 13 residues. V lost 0 bases, J lost 1 base, and 4 bases lay in between. In DNA form, the CDR3 reads TGTGCCAGCAGTTACTCACGGTCCTACGAGCAGTACTTC. It is translated as CASSYSRSYEQYF.

The rearrangement uses TRBV6-5 and TRBJ2-7, with TRBD1 matching over 9 bases. The CDR3 runs 14 residues. Unmatched junction bases numbered 10, after V lost 6 bases and J lost 7 bases. Germline CDR1 reads MNHEY; CDR2 reads SVGAGI. The CDR3 DNA reads TGTGCCAGCAGGCCCGGGACAGGGCTAGGGGAGCAGTACTTC. Protein product: CASRPGTGLGEQYF.

The V call is TRBV7-9, the J call TRBJ2-1, with TRBD1 identical over 8 bases. The CDR3 totals 13 residues. With V trimmed by 5 bases and J by 7 bases, 4 bases remained unmatched. CDR1 and CDR2 (germline): SEHNR, FQNEAQ (reference sequence). In DNA, the CDR3 is TGTGCCAGCAGCCCCGGACAGGGAAATGAGCAGTTCTTC. This gives the protein CASSPGQGNEQFF.

This clone was detected only a few times. The gene calls are TRBV27 and TRBJ1-1; D not certain. The ends were cut back, 5 bases at V and 0 bases at J, with 16 bases in the middle. Germline loops: CDR1 MNHEY, CDR2 SMNVEV (reference sequence). The CDR3 has 16 residues. CDR3 nucleotide sequence: TGTGCCAGCAGTCGAGGGCCCGGGAAACTGAACACTGAAGCTTTCTTT. Its protein is CASSRGPGKLNTEAFF.

The gene calls are TRBV4-3 and TRBJ1-4; D is unresolved. CDR1 LGHNA and CDR2 YSLEER come from the germline V gene. CDR3 length equals 15 residues. V lost 1 base and J 4 bases, leaving 10 bases between the germline ends. DNA for the CDR3: TGCGCCAGCAGCCAAGCCAGAGACTTTAATGAAAAACTGTTTTTT. It encodes CASSQARDFNEKLFF.

V usage is TRBV19 and J usage is TRBJ2-3; TRBD2 matches 8 bases. The CDR3 loop spans 16 amino acids. With 7 bases clipped from V and 4 bases from J, the junction kept 13 bases outside the gene matches. Germline CDR1 reads LNHDA; CDR2 reads SQIVND (reference sequence). CDR3 in amino acids: CASTLRWRGDPDTQYF. The CDR3 DNA reads as TGTGCCAGTACCCTAAGATGGCGGGGGGACCCAGATACGCAGTATTTT. Combining the CDR3 with reference TRBV19 and TRBJ2-3 gives the whole variable domain DGGITQSPKYLFRKEGQNVTLSCEQNLNHDAMYWYRQDPGQGLRLIYYSQIVNDFQKGDIAEGYSVSREKKESFPLTVTSAQKNPTAFYLCASTLRWRGDPDTQYFGPGTRLTVL.

The DNA of the CDR3 is TGTGCCAGCAGCCGAACCGGGACTAGCGTCGACTACGAGCAGTACTTC. This gives the protein CASSRTGTSVDYEQYF. The J gene is TRBJ2-7, the V gene TRBV11-3; 10 bases match TRBD2. The CDR3 sequence is 16 residues long. In germline, CDR1 is SGHNT, CDR2 YENEEA. The V and J ends lost 5 bases and 3 bases, in that order; junction bases with no gene match: 10. The full variable domain, its missing parts supplied by reference TRBV11-3 and TRBJ2-7, is EAGVVQSPRYKIIEKKQPVAFWCNPISGHNTLYWYLQNLGQGPELLIRYENEEAVDDSQLPKDRFSAERLKGVDSTLKIQPAELGDSAVYLCASSRTGTSVDYEQYFGPGTRLTVT.

The genes are TRBV11-1 and TRBJ2-7, with 9 bases identical to TRBD2. Per the germline V gene, CDR1 is SGHAT and CDR2 is FQDESV (reference sequence). The CDR3 covers 14 residues. The ends lost 3 bases at V and 4 bases at J; junction bases unmatched: 4. CDR3 in DNA: TGTGCCAGCAGCTTGGACCTAGCGGGGTACGAGCAGTACTTC. Protein sequence: CASSLDLAGYEQYF.

The rearrangement links TRBV5-1 to TRBJ2-2; tentatively, D is TRBD2 (7 bases). V was shortened by 2 bases and J by 0 bases, with 11 bases between the two germline ends. The CDR3 totals 16 residues. The germline gives CDR1 SGHRS, CDR2 YFSETQ. The CDR3 DNA is TGCGCCAGCAGCTTCCGGGGGGCGGCGAACACCGGGGAGCTGTTTTTT. Translation: CASSFRGAANTGELFF.

Here the CDR3 reads CASSVGGQGWATEAFF. The CDR3 DNA sequence: TGTGCCAGCAGCGTGGGGGGACAGGGGTGGGCCACTGAAGCTTTCTTT. The genes are TRBV5-5 and TRBJ1-1; TRBD1 agrees at 10 bases. The germline gives CDR1 SGHKS, CDR2 YYEKEE (reference sequence). This CDR3 has 16 amino acids. V lost 4 bases, J lost 4 bases, and 10 bases stayed unmatched. The full variable domain, completed using reference TRBV5-5 and TRBJ1-1, is DAGVTQSPTHLIKTRGQQVTLRCSPISGHKSVSWYQQVLGQGPQFIFQYYEKEERGRGNFPDRFSARQFPNYSSELNVNALLLGDSALYLCASSVGGQGWATEAFFGQGTRLTVV.

The chain links TRBV4-3 to TRBJ2-2; 7 bases are shared with TRBD1. The V gene's germline CDR1 is LGHNA and CDR2 YSLEER. The CDR3 length is 14 residues. The V segment lost 8 bases and the J segment 2 bases; nucleotides outside the gene matches: 5. The CDR3 reads CASLRTGNTGELFF. The CDR3 region has the DNA TGCGCCAGCTTAAGGACAGGCAACACCGGGGAGCTGTTTTTT.

The chain employs TRBV6-5 and TRBJ2-3; D is undetermined. V lost 7 bases and J 6 bases, leaving 11 bases between the germline ends. Germline V gene data show CDR1 as MNHEY and CDR2 as SVGAGI. CDR3 length: 12 residues. CDR3 coding DNA: TGTGCCAGCACCCTACCAGGTGATACGCAGTATTTT. Amino acid sequence: CASTLPGDTQYF.

This chain links TRBV27 with TRBJ2-3; 11 bases fit TRBD2. The CDR3 has 16 residues. The germline gives CDR1 MNHEY, CDR2 SMNVEV (reference sequence). After removal of 5 bases from V and 5 bases from J, the junction contained 9 bases not matched to a gene. The CDR3 reads CASSQPTSGKIDTQYF. The DNA of the CDR3 is TGTGCCAGCAGTCAGCCGACTAGCGGGAAAATAGATACGCAGTATTTT.

The J gene is TRBJ1-5, the V gene TRBV2, with a tentative D call TRBD1 (5 bases). The germline V gene has CDR1 SNHLY and CDR2 FYNNEI. Between the trimmed V and J ends, which lost 4 bases and 7 bases, there was a span of 11 bases. The CDR3 contains 13 residues. CDR3 coding DNA: TGTGCCAGCAGTGCAGGGTTTGGACAGCCCCAGCATTTT. Translated, it gives CASSAGFGQPQHF.

The chain combines TRBV7-8 with TRBJ2-7; TRBD2 matches 7 bases. CDR1 is SGHVS, CDR2 FQNEAQ, per germline. Losses at the gene ends were 3 bases for V and 2 bases for J; bases not matched to a gene: 7. This CDR3 spans 15 amino acids. In nucleotides, the CDR3 is TGTGCCAGCAGCTTTGGCCGACTAGCCCCCTACGAGCAGTACTTC. This codes for CASSFGRLAPYEQYF.

This clone is medium-sized (0.01 to 0.1%) within its sample. The rearrangement joins TRBV4-2 to TRBJ2-7; TRBD1 aligns across 9 bases. Per germline, CDR1 LGHNA and CDR2 YNFKEQ. J gave up 6 bases and V 3 bases, and 9 bases lay outside the gene matches. This CDR3 is built from 15 residues. The CDR3 DNA follows: TGTGCCAGCAGCCAGGAGACAGGGGGAAGGGGCGAGCAGTACTTC. Protein: CASSQETGGRGEQYF.

Here the CDR3 reads CASTGRTGFTEAFF. For the CDR3, the DNA is TGTGCCAGCACTGGAAGGACAGGATTCACTGAAGCTTTCTTT. The chain has TRBV6-6 and TRBJ1-1; 7 bases are a match to TRBD1. Germline-derived CDR1 and CDR2 are MNHNY and SVGAGI (reference sequence). V trimming: 7 bases; J trimming: 4 bases; junction bases outside the gene matches: 9. The CDR3 covers 14 residues.